The rows below give T cell receptor beta chains drawn from one sample of a study of cytomegalovirus exposure and HLA in healthy donors. Only in-frame clones appear in the TCRdb table, and some are missing; sequencing was by immunoSEQ multiplex PCR. The table records 200,000 to 250,000 clones, about 81% of them present only once. Sequencing input: PBMCs. These receptors were collected from a woman in her thirties or forties in good health and CMV-seropositive. The CDR3 runs from the conserved cysteine through the conserved F or W.

j_gene	v_gene	CDR3aa
TRBJ2-3	TRBV30	CAWTKLAGHIGDTQYF
TRBJ1-2	TRBV27	CASSLKAGTGTGYTF
TRBJ1-3	TRBV9	CASSPNLQGNGGNTIYF
TRBJ2-3	TRBV4-3	CASSRTGTSGGYTDTQYF
TRBJ1-1	TRBV6-1	CATHRQDWNTEAFF
TRBJ1-1	TRBV5-8	CASSLSGVETFF
TRBJ2-1	TRBV5-8	CASSPRGGTYNEQFF
TRBJ2-2	TRBV19	CASSIGGVDTGELFF
TRBJ2-1	TRBV6-1	CATRTSGVYEQFF
TRBJ1-1	TRBV6-5	CASSYTQGAGVTEAFF
TRBJ1-4	TRBV28	CASSTQGVREKLFF
TRBJ1-1	TRBV19	CASSITPGQKAEAFF
TRBJ1-2	TRBV29-1	CSVEEAGTNYGYTF
TRBJ2-5	TRBV19	CASSNRLAGAKETQYF
TRBJ1-5	TRBV4-2	CASSQDSGGHQPQHF
TRBJ1-5	TRBV13	CASSLGGRGNNQPQHF
TRBJ1-2	TRBV30	CAWSVRRGVGYTF
TRBJ2-4	TRBV7-2	CASSPGLAASINIQYF
TRBJ2-1	TRBV19	CASSPASGRYNEQFF
TRBJ1-5	TRBV7-9	CASSLNEAPWPQHF
TRBJ1-1	TRBV11-3	CASQWGFMNTEAFF
TRBJ2-7	TRBV29-1	CSVLGQAYEQYF
TRBJ1-2	TRBV5-4	CASSFAGVNYGYTF
TRBJ1-2	TRBV6-6	CASSDRNYGYTF
TRBJ2-1	TRBV30	CACTPGWTREQFF
TRBJ2-4	TRBV30	CAWTGVGPGKNIQYF
TRBJ2-7	TRBV12-5	CASAPPGGQTVSYEQYF
TRBJ2-7	TRBV19	CASSLGQGDYEQYF
TRBJ2-6	TRBV9	CASSASQWGGTGSPGANVLTF
TRBJ2-7	TRBV11-1	CASSYTLAEEQYF
TRBJ2-2	TRBV7-9	CSSSFISGRGAGELFF
TRBJ1-3	TRBV5-8	CASSLVTGYTSGNTIYF
TRBJ2-6	TRBV7-2	CASSSQGQGANVLTF
TRBJ2-7	TRBV27	CASSLLGRTGSYEQYF
TRBJ2-1	TRBV11-3	CASSSGPQLGGQFF
TRBJ2-7	TRBV6-1	CASSDSGTGGREQYF
TRBJ1-1	TRBV4-2	CASNPGLMNTEAFF
TRBJ2-2	TRBV19	CASSTHQENTGELFF
TRBJ2-7	TRBV10-2	CASSSTGDSSYEQYF
TRBJ1-1	TRBV7-9	CASSSERGTEAFF
TRBJ1-2	TRBV10-3	CAISVQEGYGYTF
TRBJ1-2	TRBV4-2	CASSQASSSANYGYTF
TRBJ2-7	TRBV29-1	CSVEDLPDSSGEQYF
TRBJ2-7	TRBV29-1	CSVAGTAYEQYF
TRBJ2-6	TRBV5-6	CASPRPTGRSGANVLTF
TRBJ2-7	TRBV30	CAWDRLAGGYEQYF
TRBJ2-5	TRBV4-1	CASSQVRGPLRETQYF
TRBJ1-1	TRBV7-2	CASSFRVATEAFF
TRBJ2-1	TRBV19	CASSFLAGKGTYNEQFF
TRBJ1-1	TRBV18	CASQGGMNTEAFF
TRBJ1-5	TRBV2	CASSDPLGQGKGQPQHF
TRBJ1-6	TRBV5-1	CASSLDGNSYNSPLHF
TRBJ1-3	TRBV5-4	CASSMPGEEAGNTIYF